Below, 10 T cell receptor beta chains from the same sample are listed, as sequenced in a study of T cells in Graves' hyperthyroidism and ophthalmopathy (dated by TCRdb to between 2018 and 2021). Library preparation was by multiplex PCR. TCRdb shows the sequencer as Illumina HiSeq 2000. The TCR beta CDR3 regions were amplified from RNA transcripts. The first round of RT-PCR for the TCR CDR3 was performed with the HTBI primer set and the Qiagen OneStep RT-PCR kit. TCRdb reworked the public reads: Q25 trimming with fastp, MiXCR clone assembly, productive beta chains retained. Every entry covers one CDR3 protein and lists the most common genes and DNA from its rows. The sample records under 400,000 distinct CDR3 sequences, 25% of which are singletons. Together, the top ten hold around 67% of the sample. The sequencing input was blood. The source is a man aged 50 to 60 with Graves' hyperthyroidism.

V and J are TRBV5-1 and TRBJ2-7; D gene ambiguous. Germline assignment: CDR1 SGHRS and CDR2 YFSETQ. V lost 2 bases and J lost 2, with 14 bases in between. The CDR3 length is 15 residues. CDR3 sequence: CASSLYSGTAYEQYF. DNA for the CDR3: TGCGCCAGCAGCTTATACTCGGGCACAGCCTACGAGCAGTACTTC.

This rearrangement joins TRBV10-3 to TRBJ2-4; 7 nucleotides match TRBD2. The germline gives CDR1 ENHRY, CDR2 SYGVKD. The junction had 5 bases not matched to a gene; V was cut back by 4 bases and J by 5 bases. CDR3 length equals 14 residues. The CDR3 DNA follows: TGTGCCATCAGTGGATCTAGCGGAGAAAACATTCAGTACTTC. Translation: CAISGSSGENIQYF.

The chain employs TRBV7-9 and TRBJ2-7; no reliable D call. Deletions cut 2 bases from V and 2 bases from J, with 10 bases between. The CDR3 length is 14 residues. Germline CDR1 reads SEHNR; CDR2 reads FQNEAQ (reference sequence). The CDR3 nucleotides are TGTGCCAGCAGCTTACACGATCCTCCCTACGAGCAGTACTTC. Residues: CASSLHDPPYEQYF.

This clonotype was counted between two and nine times. The chain joins TRBV12-3 or TRBV12-4 to TRBJ2-7; weak D call: TRBD1 (6 bases). The CDR3 runs to 13 residues. The V and J ends lost 3 bases and 7 bases respectively, with 13 bases between them. CDR3 sequence (DNA): TGTGCCAGCAGTTTTCACAGGGCGGAGGAGCAGTACTTC. Residues: CASSFHRAEEQYF.

The table lists this clonotype with a count of one. The junction differs from germline at one of its ends, possibly a read error. The chain recombines TRBV7-9 with TRBJ2-5; TRBD2 agrees at 13 bases. The CDR3 has 18 amino acids. In germline, CDR1 is SEHNR, CDR2 FQNEAQ (reference sequence). In DNA, the CDR3 is TGCGCCAGCAGCCAACCCCCGGGACTAGCGGGGAACCACCGGTCCCAGTACTTC. Amino acids: CASSQPPGLAGNHRSQYF.

The chain has TRBV20-1 and TRBJ2-1, with 12 nucleotides matching TRBD2. CDR1 and CDR2 from the germline V gene are DFQATT and SNEGSKA (reference sequence). The CDR3 extends over 16 amino acids. The J segment lost 2 bases and the V segment lost 1 base, leaving 3 bases of the junction unmatched. The CDR3 nucleotides are TGCAGTGCTAGAGCTCCTAGCGGGAGGGCCTACAATGAGCAGTTCTTC. Translating gives CSARAPSGRAYNEQFF.

CDR3 amino acids: CSAQGLAGKYEQFF. CDR3 DNA: TGCAGTGCCCAGGGACTAGCGGGGAAATATGAGCAGTTCTTC. The chain couples TRBV20-1 to TRBJ2-1; 13 bases agree with TRBD2. CDR3 length equals 14 residues. Trimming removed 6 bases from V and 8 bases from J; junction bases left unmatched: 7. The V gene's germline CDR1 is DFQATT and CDR2 SNEGSKA (reference sequence).

This clonotype has more than one count but fewer than ten. The chain's CDR3 is CASSRGWGTGELFF. The CDR3 DNA reads TGTGCCAGCAGCCGAGGCTGGGGTACCGGGGAGCTGTTTTTT. This sequence joins TRBV12-3 or TRBV12-4 and TRBJ2-2; D remains ambiguous. This CDR3 has 14 residues. With 6 bases removed from V and 5 bases from J, the gap between germline ends came to 13 bases.

Of note for this clonotype: A much bigger clone sits one base away, suggesting this may be a read error. This chain links TRBV6-1 with TRBJ2-6, with TRBD2 identical over 7 bases. V lost 7 bases and J lost 3; bases outside the gene matches: 6. CDR3 length: 15 amino acids. Germline values: CDR1 MNHNS, CDR2 SASEGT. In nucleotides, the CDR3 is TGTGCCAGCAATCGCGGGGGTCTTGGGGCCAACGTCCTGACTTTC. It codes for CASNRGGLGANVLTF.

The J gene is TRBJ2-3, the V gene TRBV20-1; perhaps TRBD2 as D (6 bases). Trimming cost V 6 bases and J 1 base, with 14 bases left between them. Germline CDR1 DFQATT, CDR2 SNEGSKA (reference sequence). The CDR3 runs to 14 residues. CDR3 DNA sequence: TGCAGTGCCCCGCAACCGGGGGGCACAGATACGCAGTATTTT. This translates into CSAPQPGGTDTQYF.